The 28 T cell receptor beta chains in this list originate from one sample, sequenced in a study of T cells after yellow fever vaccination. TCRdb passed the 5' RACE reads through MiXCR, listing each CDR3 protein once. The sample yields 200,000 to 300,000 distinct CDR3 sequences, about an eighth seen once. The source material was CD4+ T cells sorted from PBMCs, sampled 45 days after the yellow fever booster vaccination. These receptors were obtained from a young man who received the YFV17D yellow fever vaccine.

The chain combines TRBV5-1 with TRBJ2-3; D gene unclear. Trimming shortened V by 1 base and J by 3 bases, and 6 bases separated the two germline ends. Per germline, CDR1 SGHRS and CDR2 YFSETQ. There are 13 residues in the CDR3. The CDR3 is CASSLTATDTQYF. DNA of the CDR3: TGCGCCAGCAGCTTGACTGCGACAGATACGCAGTATTTT.

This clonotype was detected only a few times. CDR3 sequence reads: CASSEGVRMEAFF. Here the CDR3 DNA reads TGTGCCAGCAGTGAAGGGGTCAGGATGGAGGCTTTCTTT. This chain uses TRBV2 with TRBJ1-1; D gene uncertain. V was cut by 1 base and J by 11 bases, with 14 bases left in between. Germline lookup yields CDR1 SNHLY and CDR2 FYNNEI. The CDR3 is 13 amino acids.

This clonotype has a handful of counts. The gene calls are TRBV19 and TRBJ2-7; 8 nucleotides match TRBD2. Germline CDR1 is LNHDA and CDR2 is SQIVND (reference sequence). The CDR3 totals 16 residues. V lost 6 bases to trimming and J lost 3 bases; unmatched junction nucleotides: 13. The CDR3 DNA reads TGTGCCAGTAGCCCAAGGGGGGAAGCGGGAGACTACGAGCAGTACTTC. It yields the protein CASSPRGEAGDYEQYF.

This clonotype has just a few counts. CDR3 nucleotides: TGTGCCAGCAAGTTGGGACAGGGGTGGACAGATACGCAGTATTTT. The encoded protein is CASKLGQGWTDTQYF. The chain has TRBV28 and TRBJ2-3; 10 bases line up with TRBD1. The germline V gene has CDR1 MDHEN and CDR2 SYDVKM. The CDR3 covers 15 residues. With V trimmed by 7 bases and J by 3 bases, 7 bases remained unmatched.

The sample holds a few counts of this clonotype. CDR3 sequence reads: CSARAPPLHF. In DNA form, the CDR3 reads TGCAGTGCTAGAGCCCCCCCCCTCCACTTT. The rearrangement links TRBV20-1 to TRBJ1-6, with no clear D. The CDR3 consists of 10 residues. Per the germline V gene, CDR1 is DFQATT and CDR2 is SNEGSKA (reference sequence). The V gene lost 1 base and the J gene lost 13 bases, with 5 bases spanning the gap.

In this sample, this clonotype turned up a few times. The CDR3 DNA sequence: TGTGCCAGCAGTTACTCTATCAGGGGAGACTATGGCTACACCTTC. This sequence encodes CASSYSIRGDYGYTF. This chain connects TRBV6-5 to TRBJ1-2; D might be TRBD1 (6 bases). Looked up from germline, CDR1 is MNHEY and CDR2 is SVGAGI. CDR3 length equals 15 residues. The V end was cut by 0 bases, the J end by 3 bases, with 11 bases between.

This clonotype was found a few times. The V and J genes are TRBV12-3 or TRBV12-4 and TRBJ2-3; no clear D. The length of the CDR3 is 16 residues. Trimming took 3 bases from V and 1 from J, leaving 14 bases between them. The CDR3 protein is CASSFGAATRTDTQYF. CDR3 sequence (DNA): TGTGCCAGCAGTTTTGGAGCAGCAACCCGCACAGATACGCAGTATTTT.

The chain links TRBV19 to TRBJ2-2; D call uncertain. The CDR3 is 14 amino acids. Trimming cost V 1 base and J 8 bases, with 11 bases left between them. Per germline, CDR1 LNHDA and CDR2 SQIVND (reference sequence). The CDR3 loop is CASSIGPTMGELFF. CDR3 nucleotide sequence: TGTGCCAGTAGTATAGGCCCTACAATGGGGGAGCTGTTTTTT.

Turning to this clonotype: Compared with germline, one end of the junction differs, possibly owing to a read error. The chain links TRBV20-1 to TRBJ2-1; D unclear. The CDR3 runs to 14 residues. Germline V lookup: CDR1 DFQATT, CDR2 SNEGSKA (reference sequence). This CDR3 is CGAPLYSTANEQFF. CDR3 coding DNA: TGCGGTGCTCCCCTTTATTCAACGGCCAATGAGCAGTTCTTC.

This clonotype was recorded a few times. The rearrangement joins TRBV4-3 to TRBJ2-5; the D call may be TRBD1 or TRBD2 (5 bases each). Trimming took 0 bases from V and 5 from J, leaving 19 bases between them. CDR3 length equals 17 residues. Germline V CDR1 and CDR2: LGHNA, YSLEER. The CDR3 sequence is CASSQDISGVWGETQYF. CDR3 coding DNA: TGCGCCAGCAGCCAAGATATCTCCGGGGTCTGGGGGGAGACCCAGTACTTC.

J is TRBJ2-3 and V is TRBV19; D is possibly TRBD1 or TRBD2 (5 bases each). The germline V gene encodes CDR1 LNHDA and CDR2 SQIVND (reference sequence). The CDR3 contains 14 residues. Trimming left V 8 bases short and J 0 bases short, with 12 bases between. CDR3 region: CASRARDSTDTQYF. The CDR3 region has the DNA TGTGCCAGTCGGGCGAGGGACAGCACAGATACGCAGTATTTT.

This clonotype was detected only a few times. For the CDR3, the DNA is TGTGCCAGCAGCTACGGGACAGGGGGCAGTCAGCCCCAGCATTTT. It yields the protein CASSYGTGGSQPQHF. The gene calls are TRBV7-9 and TRBJ1-5; 12 bases line up with TRBD1. Per the germline V gene, CDR1 is SEHNR and CDR2 is FQNEAQ (reference sequence). V lost 4 bases and J lost 6; bases outside the gene matches: 4. This CDR3 spans 15 amino acids.

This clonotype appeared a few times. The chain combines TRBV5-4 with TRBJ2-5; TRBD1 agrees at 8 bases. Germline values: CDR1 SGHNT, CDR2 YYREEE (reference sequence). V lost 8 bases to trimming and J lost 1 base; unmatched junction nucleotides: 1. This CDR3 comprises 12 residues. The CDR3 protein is CASGQGQETQYF. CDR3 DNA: TGTGCCAGTGGACAGGGCCAAGAGACCCAGTACTTC.

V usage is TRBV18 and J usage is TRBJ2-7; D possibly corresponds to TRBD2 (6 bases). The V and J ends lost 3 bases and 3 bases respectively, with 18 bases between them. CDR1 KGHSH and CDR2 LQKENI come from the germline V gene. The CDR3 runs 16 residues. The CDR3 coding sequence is TGTGCCAGCTCACCGTTTGGCTCTAGCGTCCTCTACGAGCAGTACTTC. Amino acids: CASSPFGSSVLYEQYF.

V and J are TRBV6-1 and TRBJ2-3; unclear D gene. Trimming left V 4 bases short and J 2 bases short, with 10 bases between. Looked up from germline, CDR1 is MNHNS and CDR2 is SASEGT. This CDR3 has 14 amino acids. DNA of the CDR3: TGTGCCAGCAGTGGCGTGGCCGCCACAGATACGCAGTATTTT. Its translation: CASSGVAATDTQYF.

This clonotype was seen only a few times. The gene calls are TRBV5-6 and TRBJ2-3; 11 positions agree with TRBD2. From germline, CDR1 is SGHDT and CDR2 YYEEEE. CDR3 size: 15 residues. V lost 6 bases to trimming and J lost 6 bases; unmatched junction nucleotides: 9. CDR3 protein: CASTRRTSGYDTQYF. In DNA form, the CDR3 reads TGTGCCAGCACCAGAAGGACTAGCGGGTACGATACGCAGTATTTT.

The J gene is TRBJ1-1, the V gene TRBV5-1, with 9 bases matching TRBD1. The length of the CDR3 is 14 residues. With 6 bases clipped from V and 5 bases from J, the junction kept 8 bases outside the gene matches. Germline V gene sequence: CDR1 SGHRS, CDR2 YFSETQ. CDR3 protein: CASTSTGGPTEAFF. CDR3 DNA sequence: TGCGCCAGCACCAGCACAGGGGGCCCGACTGAAGCTTTCTTT.

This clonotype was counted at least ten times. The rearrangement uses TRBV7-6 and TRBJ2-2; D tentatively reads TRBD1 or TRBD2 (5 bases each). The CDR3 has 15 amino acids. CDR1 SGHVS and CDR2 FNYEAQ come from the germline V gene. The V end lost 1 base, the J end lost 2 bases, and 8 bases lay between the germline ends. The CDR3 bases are TGTGCCAGCAGCTTAGGGGGGTTAAACACCGGGGAGCTGTTTTTT. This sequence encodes CASSLGGLNTGELFF.

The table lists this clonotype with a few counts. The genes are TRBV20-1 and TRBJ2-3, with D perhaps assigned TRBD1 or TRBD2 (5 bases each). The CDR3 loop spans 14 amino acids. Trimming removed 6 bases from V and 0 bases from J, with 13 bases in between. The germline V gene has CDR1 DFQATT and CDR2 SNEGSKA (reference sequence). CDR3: CSAVGATSTDTQYF. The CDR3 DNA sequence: TGCAGTGCCGTCGGGGCGACTAGCACAGATACGCAGTATTTT.

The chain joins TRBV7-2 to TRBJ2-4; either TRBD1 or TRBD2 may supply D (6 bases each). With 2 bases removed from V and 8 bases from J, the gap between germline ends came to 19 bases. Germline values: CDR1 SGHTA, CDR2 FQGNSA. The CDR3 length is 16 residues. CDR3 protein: CASSLKAGGPRDIQYF. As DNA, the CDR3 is TGTGCCAGCAGCTTAAAGGCTGGGGGGCCCCGGGACATTCAGTACTTC. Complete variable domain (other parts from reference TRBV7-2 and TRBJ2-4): GAGVSQSPSNKVTEKGKDVELRCDPISGHTALYWYRQSLGQGLEFLIYFQGNSAPDKSGLPSDRFSAERTGGSVSTLTIQRTQQEDSAVYLCASSLKAGGPRDIQYFGAGTRLSVL.

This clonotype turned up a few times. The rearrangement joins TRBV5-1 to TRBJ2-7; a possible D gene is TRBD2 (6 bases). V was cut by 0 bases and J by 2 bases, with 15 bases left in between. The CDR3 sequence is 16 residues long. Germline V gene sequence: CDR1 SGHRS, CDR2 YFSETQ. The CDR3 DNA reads TGCGCCAGCAGCTTGGGGGGATCGGGAGCGACCTACGAGCAGTACTTC. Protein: CASSLGGSGATYEQYF.

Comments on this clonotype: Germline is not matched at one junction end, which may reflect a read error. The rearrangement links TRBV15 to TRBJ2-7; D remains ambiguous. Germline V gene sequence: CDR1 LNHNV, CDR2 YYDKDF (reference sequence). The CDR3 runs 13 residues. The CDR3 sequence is CATSRDNNYEQYF. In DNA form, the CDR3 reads TGTGCCACCAGCCGAGACAACAACTACGAGCAGTACTTC.

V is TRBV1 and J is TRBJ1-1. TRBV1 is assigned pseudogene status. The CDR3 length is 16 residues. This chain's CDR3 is CTSSQDALRENTEAFF. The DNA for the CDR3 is TGCACCAGCAGCCAAGATGCGTTAAGAGAGAACACTGAAGCTTTCTTT.

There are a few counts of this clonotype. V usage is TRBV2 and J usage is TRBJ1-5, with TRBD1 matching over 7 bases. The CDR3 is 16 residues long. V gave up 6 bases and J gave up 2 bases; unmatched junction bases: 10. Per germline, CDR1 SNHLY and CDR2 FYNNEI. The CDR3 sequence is CASRPNRGAGNQPQHF. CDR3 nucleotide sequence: TGTGCCAGCAGGCCTAACAGGGGCGCTGGCAATCAGCCCCAGCATTTT.

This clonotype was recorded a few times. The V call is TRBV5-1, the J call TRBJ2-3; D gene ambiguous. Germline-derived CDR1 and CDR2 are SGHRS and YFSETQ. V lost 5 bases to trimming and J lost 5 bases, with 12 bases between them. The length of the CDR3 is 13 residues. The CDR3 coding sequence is TGCGCCAGCAGGCAAACACTACAAGATACGCAGTATTTT. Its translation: CASRQTLQDTQYF.

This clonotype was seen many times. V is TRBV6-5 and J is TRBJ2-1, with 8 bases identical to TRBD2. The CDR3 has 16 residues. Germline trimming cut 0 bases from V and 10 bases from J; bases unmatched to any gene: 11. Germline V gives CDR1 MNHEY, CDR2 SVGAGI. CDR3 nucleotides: TGTGCCAGCAGTTACTCCCCCGGGACTAGTGTAGACGAGCAGTTCTTC. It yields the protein CASSYSPGTSVDEQFF.

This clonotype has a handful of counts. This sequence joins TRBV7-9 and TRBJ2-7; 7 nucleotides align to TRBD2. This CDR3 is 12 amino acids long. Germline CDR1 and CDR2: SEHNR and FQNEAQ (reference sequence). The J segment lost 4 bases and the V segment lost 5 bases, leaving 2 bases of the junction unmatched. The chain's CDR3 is CASSGRGYEQYF. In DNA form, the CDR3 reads TGTGCCAGCAGCGGGAGGGGTTACGAGCAGTACTTC.

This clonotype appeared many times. CDR3 coding DNA: TGTGCCAGCAGCTTATACGGGAGGGAGACCCAGTACTTC. Its translation: CASSLYGRETQYF. This chain links TRBV7-6 with TRBJ2-5; 7 bases fit TRBD2. Germline lookup yields CDR1 SGHVS and CDR2 FNYEAQ. The CDR3 consists of 13 residues. Trimming took 2 bases from V and 5 from J; bases not matched to a gene: 2.